One and the same sample provided the 13 T cell receptor beta chains below, sequenced in a study of vaccination and CD4 T cells after COVID-19. The antigens these receptors bind are not known. Researchers used the Oncomine TCR Beta short-read assay to sequence DNA from cultured CD4+ T cells. One entry per CDR3 protein results from TCRdb running MiXCR on the PCR reads. The table shows approximately 20,000 distinct CDR3 sequences, with about half occurring only once. Specified treatment: approximately nine-day PBMC culture with coronavirus spike peptide pools or control peptides (ViraFEST assay). Sequencing used CD4+ T cells from blood, cultured in vitro. Every receptor here comes from a human donor who had recovered from COVID-19.

This clonotype turned up a few times. This sequence joins TRBV24-1 and TRBJ2-2; 8 bases line up with TRBD1. CDR3 length equals 16 residues. With 3 bases clipped from V and 1 base from J, the junction kept 3 bases outside the gene matches. Germline CDR1 KGHDR, CDR2 SFDVKD. CDR3: CATSDPGTGNTGELFF. As DNA, the CDR3 is TGTGCCACCAGTGATCCCGGGACAGGGAACACCGGGGAGCTGTTTTTT.

For this clonotype: Relative to the germline gene, one junction end is altered; a read error may explain this. This rearrangement joins TRBV6-2 or TRBV6-3 to TRBJ1-2; D remains ambiguous. CDR1 is MNHEY and CDR2 is SVGEGT in the germline V gene. The CDR3 is 13 amino acids. The CDR3 loop reads CASSYLGIGGYAF. In nucleotides, the CDR3 is TGTGCCAGCAGTTACCTTGGGATAGGTGGCTACGCCTTC.

The chain is built from TRBV2 and TRBJ2-7, with TRBD2 identical over 7 bases. With V trimmed by 1 base and J by 4 bases, 10 bases remained unmatched. Germline V lookup: CDR1 SNHLY, CDR2 FYNNEI. The CDR3 spans 16 residues. CDR3 coding DNA: TGTGCCAGCAGTGAAGGCGGGGGAGACTCCCTATACGAGCAGTACTTC. Protein: CASSEGGGDSLYEQYF.

This clonotype appeared once. The chain recombines TRBV11-2 with TRBJ1-2; D call uncertain. CDR1 is SGHAT and CDR2 is FQNNGV in the germline V gene. The V gene lost 4 bases and the J gene lost 4 bases, with 13 bases spanning the gap. The CDR3 has 14 amino acids. The CDR3 region is CASSSRNGGYGYTF. CDR3 nucleotide sequence: TGTGCCAGCAGCTCCCGGAATGGAGGCTATGGCTACACCTTC.

The CDR3 reads CASSTDRVTYEQYF. The CDR3, as DNA: TGTGCCAGCAGCACCGACAGGGTCACCTACGAGCAGTACTTC. V is TRBV7-2 and J is TRBJ2-7, with 7 positions matching TRBD1. This CDR3 contains 14 residues. V was clipped by 5 bases and J by 2 bases; unmatched bases: 6. CDR1 SGHTA and CDR2 FQGNSA come from the germline V gene.

V is TRBV5-1 and J is TRBJ1-4; D gene unclear. The germline V and J ends were trimmed by 4 bases and 13 bases, with 20 bases remaining between them. There are 14 residues in the CDR3. Germline CDR1 SGHRS, CDR2 YFSETQ. The CDR3 DNA sequence: TGCGCCAGCAGCCCGGAGCAGACCACAAGAAGACTGTTTTTT. Its translation is CASSPEQTTRRLFF.

J is TRBJ1-4 and V is TRBV20-1, with TRBD1 matching over 10 bases. V lost 4 bases to trimming and J lost 4 bases; unmatched junction nucleotides: 6. The germline V gene encodes CDR1 DFQATT and CDR2 SNEGSKA (reference sequence). This CDR3 comprises 15 residues. CDR3 in DNA: TGCAGTGCTACCGGACAGGGGGTTAATAATGAAAAACTGTTTTTT. Encoded protein: CSATGQGVNNEKLFF.

The chain combines TRBV25-1 with TRBJ2-5, with D possibly being TRBD2 (6 bases). CDR3 length: 13 residues. Trimming shortened V by 1 base and J by 5 bases, and 8 bases separated the two germline ends. The germline V gene has CDR1 MGHDK and CDR2 SYGVNS. CDR3 bases: TGTGCCAGCAGTGAATGGGAGGCGGAGACCCAGTACTTC. This translates into CASSEWEAETQYF.

In DNA form, the CDR3 reads TGTGCCAGCAGCCTAGCGGGAGGTTCCACAGATACGCAGTATTTT. This gives the protein CASSLAGGSTDTQYF. The chain recombines TRBV7-3 with TRBJ2-3; 11 bases match TRBD2. The V segment lost 5 bases and the J segment 2 bases; nucleotides outside the gene matches: 3. Germline assignment: CDR1 SGHTA and CDR2 FQGTGA. The CDR3 covers 15 residues.

The genes are TRBV20-1 and TRBJ2-3, with TRBD2 as a possible D gene (6 bases). This CDR3 is 17 amino acids long. Per germline, CDR1 DFQATT and CDR2 SNEGSKA (reference sequence). The germline V and J ends were trimmed by 0 bases and 4 bases, with 20 bases remaining between them. In DNA form, the CDR3 reads TGCAGTGCTAGAGATGAATCCGGGAGTGGGATCCCAGATACGCAGTATTTT. It specifies CSARDESGSGIPDTQYF.

The chain combines TRBV5-6 with TRBJ1-3; perhaps TRBD1 as D (6 bases). The CDR3 consists of 19 residues. CDR1 SGHDT and CDR2 YYEEEE come from the germline V gene. V was cut by 2 bases and J by 0 bases, with 21 bases left in between. The CDR3 DNA follows: TGTGCCAGCAGCTTTCCTTCTCGGACAGATACCTTCTCTGGAAACACCATATATTTT. Encoded protein: CASSFPSRTDTFSGNTIYF. Variable domain in full (rest from reference TRBV5-6 and TRBJ1-3): DAGVTQSPTHLIKTRGQQVTLRCSPKSGHDTVSWYQQALGQGPQFIFQYYEEEERQRGNFPDRFSGHQFPNYSSELNVNALLLGDSALYLCASSFPSRTDTFSGNTIYFGEGSWLTVV.

This clonotype showed up just a few times. The CDR3 here is CASSLATQGGRTDTQYF. In nucleotides, the CDR3 is TGTGCCAGCAGCTTAGCGACCCAGGGGGGTCGCACAGATACGCAGTATTTT. The genes are TRBV11-1 and TRBJ2-3, with D possibly matching TRBD1 (7 bases). Per germline, CDR1 SGHAT and CDR2 FQDESV (reference sequence). Trimming removed 0 bases from V and 1 base from J, with 14 bases in between. The CDR3 spans 17 residues.

This clonotype has just a few counts. The J gene is TRBJ2-2, the V gene TRBV10-1, with 7 nucleotides matching TRBD1. CDR1 is WNHNN and CDR2 is SYGVQD in the germline V gene (reference sequence). CDR3 length: 14 amino acids. V trimming: 3 bases; J trimming: 4 bases; junction bases outside the gene matches: 2. The CDR3 nucleotides are TGCGCCAGCAGTGAACCAGGGGGCACCGGGGAGCTGTTTTTT. Its protein product is CASSEPGGTGELFF.